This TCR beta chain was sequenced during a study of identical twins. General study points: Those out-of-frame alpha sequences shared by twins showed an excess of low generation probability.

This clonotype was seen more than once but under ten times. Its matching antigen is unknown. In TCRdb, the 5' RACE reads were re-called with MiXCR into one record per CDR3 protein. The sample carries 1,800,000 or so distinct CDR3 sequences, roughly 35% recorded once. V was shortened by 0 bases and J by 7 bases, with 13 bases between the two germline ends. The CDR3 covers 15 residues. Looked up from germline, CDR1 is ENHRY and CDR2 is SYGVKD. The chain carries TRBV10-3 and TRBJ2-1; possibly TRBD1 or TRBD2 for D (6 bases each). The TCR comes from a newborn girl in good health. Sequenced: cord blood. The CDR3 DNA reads TGTGCCATCAGTGAGTCCACGACGGGGGCGAATGAGCAGTTCTTC. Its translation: CAISESTTGANEQFF.